The 12 T cell receptor beta chains below were found in one sample sequenced in a study of blood T cell repertoires in COVID-19. Assay: immunoSEQ multiplex PCR; the TCRdb copy retains only in-frame clones and omits some. This sample has about 160,000 clones, with roughly four fifths found just once. Sequencing was performed on peripheral blood. These receptors were taken from a man aged 55 to 70 with active or convalescent COVID-19.

The DNA of the CDR3 is TGCGCCAGCAGCTTGGGCCGGGGACAGATGAACACTGAAGCTTTCTTT. Translated, it gives CASSLGRGQMNTEAFF. The rearrangement links TRBV5-1 to TRBJ1-1; 7 nucleotides align to TRBD1. This CDR3 contains 16 residues. The trim removed 0 bases at V and 0 bases at J, leaving 5 bases unmatched. Germline V gene lookup returns CDR1 SGHRS and CDR2 YFSETQ. Based on the CDR3 plus reference TRBV5-1 and TRBJ1-1, the full variable domain is KAGVTQTPRYLIKTRGQQVTLSCSPISGHRSVSWYQQTPGQGLQFLFEYFSETQRNKGNFPGRFSGRQFSNSRSEMNVSTLELGDSALYLCASSLGRGQMNTEAFFGQGTRLTVV.

This chain uses TRBV6-5 with TRBJ1-1; D is ambiguous. This CDR3 is built from 14 residues. V was clipped by 6 bases and J by 6 bases, with 17 bases between them. The germline gives CDR1 MNHEY, CDR2 SVGAGI. CDR3 sequence reads: CASRPGYSGAEAFF. CDR3 bases: TGTGCCAGCAGGCCCGGGTACAGCGGGGCTGAAGCTTTCTTT.

The chain has TRBV4-1 and TRBJ2-3; D perhaps matches TRBD2 (7 bases). Germline V gene sequence: CDR1 MGHRA, CDR2 YSYEKL. V dropped 1 base and J dropped 3 bases, with 11 bases sitting between them. The CDR3 spans 15 residues. CDR3 sequence reads: CASSQVGGQTDTQYF. In DNA, the CDR3 is TGCGCCAGCAGCCAAGTGGGGGGGCAAACAGATACGCAGTATTTT.

The chain joins TRBV5-1 to TRBJ2-7, with a weak D call TRBD1 (6 bases). The V gene's germline CDR1 is SGHRS and CDR2 YFSETQ. The CDR3 loop spans 13 amino acids. V shed 4 bases and J shed 5 bases, with 13 bases lying between them. The CDR3 DNA reads TGCGCCAGCAGCCCCGGGACATCCGACGAGCAGTACTTC. This encodes CASSPGTSDEQYF.

V gene TRBV4-1 combines with J gene TRBJ2-7; D not certain. The germline V gene has CDR1 MGHRA and CDR2 YSYEKL. CDR3 length: 13 residues. The V gene lost 4 bases and the J gene lost 2 bases, with 9 bases spanning the gap. CDR3 residues: CASSPTSTYEQYF. The CDR3 nucleotides are TGCGCCAGCAGCCCGACTTCCACCTACGAGCAGTACTTC.

This rearrangement joins TRBV19 to TRBJ2-1; TRBD1 matches at 8 bases. With 3 bases clipped from V and 2 bases from J, the junction kept 3 bases outside the gene matches. Per the germline V gene, CDR1 is LNHDA and CDR2 is SQIVND (reference sequence). The CDR3 covers 15 residues. CDR3 region: CASSIRQGPYNEQFF. As DNA, the CDR3 is TGTGCCAGTAGTATCCGACAGGGGCCCTACAATGAGCAGTTCTTC.

This chain links TRBV5-4 with TRBJ2-2; weak D call: TRBD1 (6 bases). Germline loops: CDR1 SGHNT, CDR2 YYREEE (reference sequence). This CDR3 spans 15 amino acids. Trimming removed 6 bases from V and 1 base from J, with 13 bases in between. The CDR3 is CASTGQPLNTGELFF. CDR3 in DNA: TGTGCCAGCACGGGACAACCTCTGAACACCGGGGAGCTGTTTTTT.

The chain links TRBV5-6 to TRBJ2-1; TRBD2 matches at 11 bases. The CDR3 loop spans 17 amino acids. CDR1 and CDR2 from the germline V gene are SGHDT and YYEEEE. Trimming at V came to 4 bases and at J to 7 bases, leaving 13 bases not matched to a gene. CDR3 amino acids: CASSRTGTSGYHNEQFF. CDR3 nucleotide sequence: TGTGCCAGCAGCAGAACCGGGACTAGCGGATACCATAATGAGCAGTTCTTC.

This clone came up once. The rearrangement joins TRBV7-9 to TRBJ2-1; 11 bases are shared with TRBD2. The CDR3 is 16 amino acids. The germline CDR1 and CDR2 sequences are SEHNR and FQNEAQ (reference sequence). The J segment lost 9 bases and the V segment lost 5 bases, leaving 12 bases of the junction unmatched. The CDR3 coding sequence is TGTGCCAGCAGCCTACTAGCGGGAGCACCTGATCTTGAGCAGTTCTTC. Amino acids: CASSLLAGAPDLEQFF. Filled out from reference TRBV7-9 and TRBJ2-1, the complete variable domain reads DTGVSQNPRHKITKRGQNVTFRCDPISEHNRLYWYRQTLGQGPEFLTYFQNEAQLEKSRLLSDRFSAERPKGSFSTLEIQRTEQGDSAMYLCASSLLAGAPDLEQFFGPGTRLTVL.

The chain carries TRBV11-2 and TRBJ1-1, with TRBD1 matching 8 bases. With 5 bases clipped from V and 6 bases from J, the junction kept 8 bases outside the gene matches. The CDR3 loop spans 14 amino acids. Germline CDR1 SGHAT, CDR2 FQNNGV. The DNA for the CDR3 is TGTGCCAGCAGCCCTAGACCAGGGGGCTCTGAAGCTTTCTTT. Encoded protein: CASSPRPGGSEAFF.

This clone was seen a few times. This chain joins TRBV28 and TRBJ2-7; TRBD2 agrees at 11 bases. V was pared by 5 bases and J by 6 bases, with 12 bases of the junction left unmatched. The CDR3 spans 16 residues. Looked up from germline, CDR1 is MDHEN and CDR2 is SYDVKM. The CDR3 nucleotides are TGTGCCAGCAGTGGTCTACTAGCGGGAGTTATCAGCGAGCAGTACTTC. It yields the protein CASSGLLAGVISEQYF.

Concerning this clone: A read error may produce the germline difference seen at one junction end. The CDR3 region is CASTLGTGGQGLSYEQYF. The DNA of the CDR3 is TGCGCCAGCACCTTGGGGACTGGGGGACAGGGTCTAAGCTACGAGCAGTACTTC. The gene calls are TRBV5-1 and TRBJ2-7; 9 nucleotides match TRBD1. The CDR3 covers 18 residues. CDR1 and CDR2 from the germline V gene are SGHRS and YFSETQ.